The source of this TCR beta chain is a study of blood T cell repertoires in COVID-19. CDR1 and CDR2 (germline): SGHAT, FQNNGV. V lost 8 bases to trimming and J lost 5 bases; unmatched junction nucleotides: 14. The CDR3 totals 17 residues. Assay used: immunoSEQ multiplex PCR; TCRdb lists only in-frame clones, some missing. The repertoire holds a few hundred thousand clones, with roughly nine tenths as singletons. The chain joins TRBV11-2 to TRBJ2-7, with 14 bases that match TRBD2. Sequences were obtained from peripheral blood. The sequence was obtained from a woman in her twenties or thirties with COVID-19, enrolled during active disease. CDR3: CASRLAGGRFTGHEQYF. The CDR3 nucleotides read TGTGCCAGCCGACTAGCGGGGGGGAGATTTACTGGGCACGAGCAGTACTTC. Together with reference TRBV11-2 and TRBJ2-7, the CDR3 gives the full variable domain: EAGVAQSPRYKIIEKRQSVAFWCNPISGHATLYWYQQILGQGPKLLIQFQNNGVVDDSQLPKDRFSAERLKGVDSTLKIQPAKLEDSAVYLCASRLAGGRFTGHEQYFGPGTRLTVT.